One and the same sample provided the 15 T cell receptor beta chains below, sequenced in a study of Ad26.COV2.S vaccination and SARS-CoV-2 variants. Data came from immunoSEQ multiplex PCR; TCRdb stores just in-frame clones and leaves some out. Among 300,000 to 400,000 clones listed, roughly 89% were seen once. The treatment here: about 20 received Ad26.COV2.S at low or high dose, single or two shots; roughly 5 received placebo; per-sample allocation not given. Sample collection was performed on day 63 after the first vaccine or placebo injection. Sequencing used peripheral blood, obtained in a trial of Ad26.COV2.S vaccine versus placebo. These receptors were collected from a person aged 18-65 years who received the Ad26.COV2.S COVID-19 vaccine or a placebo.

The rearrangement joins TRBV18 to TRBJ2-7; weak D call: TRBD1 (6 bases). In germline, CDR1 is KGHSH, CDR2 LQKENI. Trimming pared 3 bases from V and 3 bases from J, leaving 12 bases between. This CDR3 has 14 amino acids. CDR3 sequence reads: CASSPHRDNYEQYF. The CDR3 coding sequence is TGTGCCAGCTCACCCCACCGGGACAACTACGAGCAGTACTTC.

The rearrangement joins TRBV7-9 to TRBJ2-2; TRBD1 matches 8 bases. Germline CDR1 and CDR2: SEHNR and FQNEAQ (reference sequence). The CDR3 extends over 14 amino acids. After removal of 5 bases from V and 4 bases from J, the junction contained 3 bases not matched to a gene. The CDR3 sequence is CASSLTGGTGELFF. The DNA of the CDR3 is TGTGCCAGCAGCCTAACAGGGGGCACCGGGGAGCTGTTTTTT.

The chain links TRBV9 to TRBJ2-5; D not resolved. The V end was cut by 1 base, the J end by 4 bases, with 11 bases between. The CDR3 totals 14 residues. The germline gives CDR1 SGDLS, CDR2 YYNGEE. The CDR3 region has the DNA TGTGCCAGCAGCGTATCTTCTGGCAGAGAGACCCAGTACTTC. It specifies CASSVSSGRETQYF.

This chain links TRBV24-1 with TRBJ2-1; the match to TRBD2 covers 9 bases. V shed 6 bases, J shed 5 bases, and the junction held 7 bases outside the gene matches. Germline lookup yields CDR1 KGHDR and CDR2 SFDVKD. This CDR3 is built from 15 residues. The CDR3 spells CATSPTSGVDNEQFF. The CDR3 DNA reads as TGTGCCACCAGTCCGACTAGCGGAGTGGACAATGAGCAGTTCTTC.

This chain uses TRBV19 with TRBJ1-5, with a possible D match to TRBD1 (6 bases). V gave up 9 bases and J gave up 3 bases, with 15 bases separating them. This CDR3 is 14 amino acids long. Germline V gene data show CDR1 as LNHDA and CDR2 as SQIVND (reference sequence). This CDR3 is CASQSMGANQPQHF. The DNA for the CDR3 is TGTGCCAGCCAGTCGATGGGGGCCAATCAGCCCCAGCATTTT.

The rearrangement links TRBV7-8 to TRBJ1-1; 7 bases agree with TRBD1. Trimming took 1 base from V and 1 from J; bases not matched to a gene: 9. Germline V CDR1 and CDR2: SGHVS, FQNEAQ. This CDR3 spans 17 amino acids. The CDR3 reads CASSLVSPGGGNTEAFF. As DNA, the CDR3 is TGTGCCAGCAGCTTAGTCTCCCCAGGGGGTGGGAACACTGAAGCTTTCTTT.

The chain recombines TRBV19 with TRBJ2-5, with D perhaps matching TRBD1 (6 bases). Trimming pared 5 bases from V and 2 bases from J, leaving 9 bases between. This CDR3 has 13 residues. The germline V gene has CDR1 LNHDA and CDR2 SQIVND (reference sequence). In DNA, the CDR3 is TGTGCCAGTAGTGGGGACAAACAAGAGACCCAGTACTTC. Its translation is CASSGDKQETQYF. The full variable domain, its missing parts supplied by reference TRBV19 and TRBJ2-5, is DGGITQSPKYLFRKEGQNVTLSCEQNLNHDAMYWYRQDPGQGLRLIYYSQIVNDFQKGDIAEGYSVSREKKESFPLTVTSAQKNPTAFYLCASSGDKQETQYFGPGTRLLVL.

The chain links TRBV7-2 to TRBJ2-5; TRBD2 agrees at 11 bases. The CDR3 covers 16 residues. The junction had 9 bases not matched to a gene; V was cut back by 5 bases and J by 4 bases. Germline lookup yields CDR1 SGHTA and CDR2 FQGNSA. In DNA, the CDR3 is TGTGCCAGCAGCCCCCGACTAGCGGGGTTGGGAGAGACCCAGTACTTC. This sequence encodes CASSPRLAGLGETQYF.

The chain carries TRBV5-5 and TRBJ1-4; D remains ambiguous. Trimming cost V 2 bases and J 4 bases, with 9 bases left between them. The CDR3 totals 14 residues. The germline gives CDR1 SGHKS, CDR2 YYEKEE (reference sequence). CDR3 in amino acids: CASSFQDGNEKLFF. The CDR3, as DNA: TGTGCCAGCAGCTTTCAGGACGGTAATGAAAAACTGTTTTTT.

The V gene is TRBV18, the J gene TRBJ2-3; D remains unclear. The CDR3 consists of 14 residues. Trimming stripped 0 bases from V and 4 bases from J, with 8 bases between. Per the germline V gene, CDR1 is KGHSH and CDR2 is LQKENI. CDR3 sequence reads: CASSPPNRADTQYF. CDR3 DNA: TGTGCCAGCTCACCACCGAATAGGGCAGATACGCAGTATTTT.

The CDR3 DNA reads as TGTGCCAGCAGTGGCGGGACAGGGAATGAAAAACTGTTTTTT. Translating gives CASSGGTGNEKLFF. The chain links TRBV28 to TRBJ1-4; the match to TRBD1 covers 9 bases. V trimming: 5 bases; J trimming: 5 bases; junction bases outside the gene matches: 3. This CDR3 spans 14 amino acids. Germline CDR1 MDHEN, CDR2 SYDVKM. The complete variable domain, with remaining parts taken from reference TRBV28 and TRBJ1-4, reads DVKVTQSSRYLVKRTGEKVFLECVQDMDHENMFWYRQDPGLGLRLIYFSYDVKMKEKGDIPEGYSVSREKKERFSLILESASTNQTSMYLCASSGGTGNEKLFFGSGTQLSVL.

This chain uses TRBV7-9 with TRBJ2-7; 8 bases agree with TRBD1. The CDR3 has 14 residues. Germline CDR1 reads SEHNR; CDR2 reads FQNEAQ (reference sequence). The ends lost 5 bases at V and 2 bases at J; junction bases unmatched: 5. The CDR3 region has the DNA TGTGCCAGCAGCGCAGGGGGCGAAACCTACGAGCAGTACTTC. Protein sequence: CASSAGGETYEQYF.

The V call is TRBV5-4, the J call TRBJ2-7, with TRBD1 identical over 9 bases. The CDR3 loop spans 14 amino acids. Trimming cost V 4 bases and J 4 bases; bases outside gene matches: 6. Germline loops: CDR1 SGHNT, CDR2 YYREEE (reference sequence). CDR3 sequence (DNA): TGTGCCAGCAGCCTGGACAGGGGCCGGTACGAGCAGTACTTC. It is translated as CASSLDRGRYEQYF.

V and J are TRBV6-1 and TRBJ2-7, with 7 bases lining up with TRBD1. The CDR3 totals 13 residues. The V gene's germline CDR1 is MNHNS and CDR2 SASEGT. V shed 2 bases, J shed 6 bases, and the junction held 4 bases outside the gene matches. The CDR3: CASSENRGAEQYF. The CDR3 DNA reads TGTGCCAGCAGTGAAAACAGGGGAGCCGAGCAGTACTTC.

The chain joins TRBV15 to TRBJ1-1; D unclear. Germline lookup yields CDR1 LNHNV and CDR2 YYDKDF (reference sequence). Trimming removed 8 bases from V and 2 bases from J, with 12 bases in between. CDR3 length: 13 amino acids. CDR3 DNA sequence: TGTGCCACCTCTCCGGGAACAAACACTGAAGCTTTCTTT. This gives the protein CATSPGTNTEAFF.